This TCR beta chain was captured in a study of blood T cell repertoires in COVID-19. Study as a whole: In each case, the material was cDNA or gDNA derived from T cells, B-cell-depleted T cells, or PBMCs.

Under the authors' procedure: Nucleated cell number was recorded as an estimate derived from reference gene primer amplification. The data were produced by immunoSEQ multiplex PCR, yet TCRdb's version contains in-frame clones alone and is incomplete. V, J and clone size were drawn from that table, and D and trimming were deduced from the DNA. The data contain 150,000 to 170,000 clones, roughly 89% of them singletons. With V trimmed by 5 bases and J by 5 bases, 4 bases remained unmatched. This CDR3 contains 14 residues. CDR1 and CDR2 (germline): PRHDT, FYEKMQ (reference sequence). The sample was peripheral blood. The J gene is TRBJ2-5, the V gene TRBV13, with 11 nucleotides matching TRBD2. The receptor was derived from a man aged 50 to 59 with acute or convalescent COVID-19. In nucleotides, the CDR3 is TGTGCCAGCAGCCTGACTAGCGGGGAGGAGACCCAGTACTTC. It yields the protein CASSLTSGEETQYF.